What follows are 31 T cell receptor beta chains derived from one specimen sequenced in a study of cytomegalovirus exposure and HLA in healthy donors. PCR was performed using 60 Vbeta and 13 Jbeta primers. This table comes from immunoSEQ multiplex PCR, and its TCRdb copy is limited to in-frame clones, with some not included. This sample has approximately 150,000 clones, with 82% found just once. Input material: PBMCs. The source is a man younger than 35 in good health and CMV-seropositive.

The chain employs TRBV6-5 and TRBJ2-1, with 8 bases fitting TRBD2. CDR1 and CDR2 from the germline V gene are MNHEY and SVGAGI. The CDR3 length is 15 residues. V lost 2 bases, J lost 10 bases, and 10 bases stayed unmatched. The CDR3 DNA is TGTGCCAGCAGTTACGGTAGCGGGATGACTTGGGAGCAGTTCTTC. Amino acid sequence: CASSYGSGMTWEQFF.

The J gene is TRBJ1-2, the V gene TRBV27; maybe TRBD1 (6 bases). Germline V gene data show CDR1 as MNHEY and CDR2 as SMNVEV (reference sequence). The V and J ends lost 7 bases and 1 base respectively, with 16 bases between them. CDR3 length equals 15 residues. The chain's CDR3 is CASNLQGPRNYGYTF. Here the CDR3 DNA reads TGTGCCAGCAACTTACAGGGCCCCCGTAACTATGGCTACACCTTC.

This clone is a singleton in its sample. This chain joins TRBV6-5 and TRBJ2-5; D is perhaps TRBD1 (6 bases). TRBJ2-7 explains the end of the DNA better; the J call may be wrong. Germline CDR1 MNHEY, CDR2 SVGAGI. The length of the CDR3 is 15 residues. The CDR3 DNA follows: TGTGCCAGCAGTTACACCCCTGGACAGTCCTACGAGCAGTACTTC. Translation gives CASSYTPGQSYEQYF.

The table lists this clone with a few counts. The gene calls are TRBV2 and TRBJ2-7, with 11 bases aligning to TRBD1. After removal of 6 bases from V and 2 bases from J, the junction contained 3 bases not matched to a gene. Per the germline V gene, CDR1 is SNHLY and CDR2 is FYNNEI. The CDR3 is 14 amino acids. CDR3 region: CASRRDRGAYEQYF. The DNA for the CDR3 is TGTGCCAGCAGGAGGGACAGGGGGGCCTACGAGCAGTACTTC.

V is TRBV5-4 and J is TRBJ2-3; D is possibly TRBD2 (5 bases). V was clipped by 0 bases and J by 4 bases, with 12 bases between them. The germline CDR1 and CDR2 sequences are SGHNT and YYREEE (reference sequence). The CDR3 has 15 residues. The CDR3 nucleotides are TGTGCCAGCAGCTTGGCATTAAAGGGAGCAGATACGCAGTATTTT. This sequence encodes CASSLALKGADTQYF. Full variable domain (remainder filled in from reference TRBV5-4 and TRBJ2-3): ETGVTQSPTHLIKTRGQQVTLRCSSQSGHNTVSWYQQALGQGPQFIFQYYREEENGRGNFPPRFSGLQFPNYSSELNVNALELDDSALYLCASSLALKGADTQYFGPGTRLTVL.

The rearrangement joins TRBV13 to TRBJ1-2; D is undetermined. V was cut by 0 bases and J by 2 bases, with 7 bases left in between. This CDR3 is built from 14 residues. The germline gives CDR1 PRHDT, CDR2 FYEKMQ (reference sequence). For the CDR3, the DNA is TGTGCCAGCAGCTTAGGACCGCAGAACTATGGCTACACCTTC. This sequence encodes CASSLGPQNYGYTF. The full variable domain, in which reference TRBV13 and TRBJ1-2 provide the parts outside the CDR3, is AAGVIQSPRHLIKEKRETATLKCYPIPRHDTVYWYQQGPGQDPQFLISFYEKMQSDKGSIPDRFSAQQFSDYHSELNMSSLELGDSALYFCASSLGPQNYGYTFGSGTRLTVV.

Written as DNA, the CDR3 is TGTGCCAGCCACACGAACACTGAAGCTTTCTTT. It encodes CASHTNTEAFF. The chain links TRBV27 to TRBJ1-1; D is undetermined. This CDR3 has 11 residues. V lost 8 bases and J 1 base, leaving 5 bases between the germline ends. Germline V CDR1 and CDR2: MNHEY, SMNVEV (reference sequence).

The genes are TRBV5-1 and TRBJ2-3; TRBD2 matches 9 bases. Germline V gives CDR1 SGHRS, CDR2 YFSETQ. With V trimmed by 0 bases and J by 1 base, 9 bases remained unmatched. The CDR3 length is 18 residues. The CDR3 nucleotides read TGCGCCAGCAGCTTGGTTGCGGGAGGGCCAGAGGGCACAGATACGCAGTATTTT. It translates to CASSLVAGGPEGTDTQYF.

This clone was found a few times. The chain links TRBV7-6 to TRBJ2-3; D not certain. CDR3 size: 14 residues. CDR1 is SGHVS and CDR2 is FNYEAQ in the germline V gene. V was trimmed by 1 base and J by 1 base, leaving 6 bases between them. In DNA form, the CDR3 reads TGTGCCAGCAGCTTAGTACCAGGCACAGATACGCAGTATTTT. Residues: CASSLVPGTDTQYF.

This clone came up once. The V and J genes are TRBV15 and TRBJ1-5; D gene unclear. Germline loops: CDR1 LNHNV, CDR2 YYDKDF (reference sequence). This CDR3 has 14 amino acids. The ends were cut back, 1 base at V and 1 base at J, with 5 bases in the middle. The CDR3 reads CATSRVQSNQPQHF. The CDR3 DNA sequence: TGTGCCACCAGCAGAGTTCAGAGCAATCAGCCCCAGCATTTT. The full variable domain, completed using reference TRBV15 and TRBJ1-5, is DAMVIQNPRYQVTQFGKPVTLSCSQTLNHNVMYWYQQKSSQAPKLLFHYYDKDFNNEADTPDNFQSRRPNTSFCFLDIRSPGLGDTAMYLCATSRVQSNQPQHFGDGTRLSIL.

The chain is built from TRBV29-1 and TRBJ2-7; possible D gene TRBD1, 5 bases. V was clipped by 4 bases and J by 3 bases, with 7 bases between them. The CDR3 totals 11 residues. The germline CDR1 and CDR2 sequences are SQVTM and ANQGSEA. Here the CDR3 reads CSVVDNYEQYF. DNA for the CDR3: TGCAGCGTTGTGGACAACTACGAGCAGTACTTC.

This chain's CDR3 is CASSPDRENIQYF. As DNA, the CDR3 is TGTGCCAGCAGCCCAGACAGGGAGAACATTCAGTACTTC. V usage is TRBV7-3 and J usage is TRBJ2-4; 7 positions match TRBD1. This CDR3 has 13 residues. Germline V CDR1 and CDR2: SGHTA, FQGTGA. J gave up 7 bases and V 5 bases, and 5 bases lay outside the gene matches.

V is TRBV9 and J is TRBJ1-1; D perhaps matches TRBD1 (5 bases). Germline loops: CDR1 SGDLS, CDR2 YYNGEE. The V end lost 4 bases, the J end lost 2 bases, and 9 bases lay between the germline ends. The CDR3 runs 13 residues. This chain's CDR3 is CASSSTVNTEAFF. CDR3 sequence (DNA): TGTGCCAGCAGCTCGACAGTTAACACTGAAGCTTTCTTT.

This sequence joins TRBV6-5 and TRBJ1-4; possible D gene TRBD1, 6 bases. The V gene's germline CDR1 is MNHEY and CDR2 SVGAGI. The CDR3 is 16 amino acids. V lost 3 bases, J lost 2 bases, and 13 bases lay in between. CDR3 sequence: CASSYYREVTNEKLFF. The CDR3, as DNA: TGTGCCAGCAGTTATTACAGGGAAGTGACTAATGAAAAACTGTTTTTT.

The chain joins TRBV6-6 to TRBJ1-2; unclear D gene. Trimming pared 8 bases from V and 1 base from J, leaving 14 bases between. Germline-derived CDR1 and CDR2 are MNHNY and SVGAGI (reference sequence). The CDR3 is 14 amino acids. CDR3 sequence (DNA): TGTGCCAGCCGGAACGGGTCTTTTAACTATGGCTACACCTTC. Its protein is CASRNGSFNYGYTF.

This chain links TRBV19 with TRBJ1-1; D might be TRBD1 (5 bases). The germline gives CDR1 LNHDA, CDR2 SQIVND (reference sequence). The V end was cut by 3 bases, the J end by 2 bases, with 10 bases between. The CDR3 extends over 14 amino acids. CDR3 residues: CASSILTDNTEAFF. The CDR3 DNA is TGTGCCAGTAGTATCCTGACAGACAACACTGAAGCTTTCTTT. Supplemented by reference TRBV19 and TRBJ1-1, the full variable domain reads DGGITQSPKYLFRKEGQNVTLSCEQNLNHDAMYWYRQDPGQGLRLIYYSQIVNDFQKGDIAEGYSVSREKKESFPLTVTSAQKNPTAFYLCASSILTDNTEAFFGQGTRLTVV.

The rearrangement links TRBV18 to TRBJ1-2, with TRBD1 identical over 12 bases. Germline lookup yields CDR1 KGHSH and CDR2 LQKENI. J gave up 4 bases and V 3 bases, and 6 bases lay outside the gene matches. This CDR3 region has 16 residues. Here the CDR3 DNA reads TGTGCCAGCTCACCCCCCGGGACAGGGGGCATCTATGGCTACACCTTC. Protein: CASSPPGTGGIYGYTF.

The V gene is TRBV25-1, the J gene TRBJ1-4; D might be TRBD1 (5 bases). There are 16 residues in the CDR3. V was cut by 6 bases and J by 0 bases, with 14 bases left in between. Per germline, CDR1 MGHDK and CDR2 SYGVNS. In DNA form, the CDR3 reads TGTGCCAGCAGCCGCCTTGGGGGGGCAACTAATGAAAAACTGTTTTTT. It specifies CASSRLGGATNEKLFF.

The chain has TRBV7-8 and TRBJ2-5; D is ambiguous. The CDR3 loop spans 15 amino acids. Trimming took 6 bases from V and 3 from J, leaving 17 bases between them. Germline CDR1 is SGHVS and CDR2 is FQNEAQ. DNA of the CDR3: TGTGCCAGCAGACCCCGCCTACGTACCAAAGAGACCCAGTACTTC. Translating gives CASRPRLRTKETQYF.

CDR3 DNA sequence: TGCGCCAGCAGCTTAGGACAGGGGGTCACAGATACGCAGTATTTT. Its translation is CASSLGQGVTDTQYF. The chain couples TRBV5-1 to TRBJ2-3, with 10 bases that match TRBD1. This CDR3 contains 15 residues. Trimming at V came to 2 bases and at J to 2 bases, leaving 2 bases not matched to a gene. The V gene's germline CDR1 is SGHRS and CDR2 YFSETQ.

The J gene is TRBJ2-1, the V gene TRBV30, with 8 bases fitting TRBD2. The CDR3 contains 14 residues. Germline trimming cut 2 bases from V and 7 bases from J; bases unmatched to any gene: 7. Germline CDR1 and CDR2: GTSNPN and SVGIG (reference sequence). The CDR3 here is CAWSIPGLGNEQFF. The CDR3, as DNA: TGTGCCTGGAGTATCCCGGGACTAGGAAATGAGCAGTTCTTC.

The chain couples TRBV5-8 to TRBJ1-4, with a possible D match to TRBD1 (5 bases). CDR3 length: 14 amino acids. CDR1 and CDR2 (germline): SGHTS, YDEGEE. The V and J ends lost 4 bases and 4 bases respectively, with 11 bases between them. The CDR3 here is CASSGQGFNEKLFF. In DNA, the CDR3 is TGTGCCAGCAGCGGGCAGGGATTTAATGAAAAACTGTTTTTT.

The genes are TRBV6-5 and TRBJ1-3; maybe TRBD1 (6 bases). The ends were cut back, 7 bases at V and 5 bases at J, with 18 bases in the middle. CDR3 length: 15 residues. Looked up from germline, CDR1 is MNHEY and CDR2 is SVGAGI. The CDR3: CASTGTGKGRNTIYF. The DNA for the CDR3 is TGTGCCAGCACGGGTACAGGGAAGGGAAGAAACACCATATATTTT.

The chain carries TRBV7-8 and TRBJ2-7, with D uncertain. This CDR3 is 14 amino acids long. With 2 bases removed from V and 2 bases from J, the gap between germline ends came to 10 bases. Germline V lookup: CDR1 SGHVS, CDR2 FQNEAQ. The CDR3 coding sequence is TGTGCCAGCAGCTTAAGAGGTCAGCCCTACGAGCAGTACTTC. Translation: CASSLRGQPYEQYF.

J is TRBJ2-7 and V is TRBV5-4; no firm D call. Germline CDR1 reads SGHNT; CDR2 reads YYREEE (reference sequence). The CDR3 loop spans 15 amino acids. V lost 7 bases and J 2 bases, leaving 19 bases between the germline ends. The CDR3 DNA reads TGTGCCAGCCTTCCCCACCCGGCGGAGACCTACGAGCAGTACTTC. It codes for CASLPHPAETYEQYF.

This clone was seen only a few times. The chain carries TRBV5-1 and TRBJ2-1, with D unresolved. This CDR3 region has 14 residues. Trimming shortened V by 0 bases and J by 2 bases, and 6 bases separated the two germline ends. CDR1 and CDR2 from the germline V gene are SGHRS and YFSETQ. This CDR3 reads CASSLGQTYNEQFF. In DNA, the CDR3 is TGCGCCAGCAGCTTGGGGCAGACCTACAATGAGCAGTTCTTC.

The chain joins TRBV28 to TRBJ2-3; D is undetermined. The CDR3 covers 12 residues. From germline, CDR1 is MDHEN and CDR2 SYDVKM. V lost 7 bases and J 0 bases, leaving 5 bases between the germline ends. Here the CDR3 DNA reads TGTGCCAGCAAGGAGAGCACAGATACGCAGTATTTT. Translated, it gives CASKESTDTQYF.

The chain recombines TRBV5-1 with TRBJ2-7; possibly TRBD2 for D (6 bases). Germline CDR1 is SGHRS and CDR2 is YFSETQ. CDR3 length: 17 residues. V shed 2 bases and J shed 2 bases, with 20 bases lying between them. The CDR3 DNA reads as TGCGCCAGCAGCTTTCCGACGGTAGTAGCGGCAACCTACGAGCAGTACTTC. Its protein is CASSFPTVVAATYEQYF.

This chain links TRBV29-1 with TRBJ2-3, with a tentative D call TRBD2 (5 bases). Trimming took off 0 bases at V and 5 bases at J, with 9 bases between the two ends. CDR1 and CDR2 from the germline V gene are SQVTM and ANQGSEA. The CDR3 covers 13 residues. The CDR3 nucleotides read TGCAGCGTTGAAGAGCCCGGGGTAGATACGCAGTATTTT. Its translation: CSVEEPGVDTQYF.

The V and J genes are TRBV7-2 and TRBJ2-7; D possibly corresponds to TRBD2 (6 bases). Germline V gives CDR1 SGHTA, CDR2 FQGNSA. Trimming shortened V by 2 bases and J by 3 bases, and 11 bases separated the two germline ends. This CDR3 is 14 amino acids long. The DNA for the CDR3 is TGTGCCAGCAGCTTAAGGAGGGAGATCTACGAGCAGTACTTC. Its protein product is CASSLRREIYEQYF. Based on the CDR3 plus reference TRBV7-2 and TRBJ2-7, the full variable domain is GAGVSQSPSNKVTEKGKDVELRCDPISGHTALYWYRQSLGQGLEFLIYFQGNSAPDKSGLPSDRFSAERTGGSVSTLTIQRTQQEDSAVYLCASSLRREIYEQYFGPGTRLTVT.

This clone was found a few times. V is TRBV10-2 and J is TRBJ2-2, with 10 bases fitting TRBD2. The V gene end was trimmed by 8 bases and the J gene end by 5 bases; junction bases not matched to a gene: 5. CDR3 size: 14 residues. Germline V gene lookup returns CDR1 WSHSY and CDR2 SAAADI. The CDR3 protein is CASRTSGETGELFF. CDR3 coding DNA: TGCGCCAGCCGGACTAGCGGAGAAACCGGGGAGCTGTTTTTT.